Sequencing of this T cell receptor beta chain was carried out in a study of T-cell memory formation after mild COVID-19. Study-level information: TCR clusters showed largely donor specificity.

With regard to this clonotype: Its antigen is not identified.

5'RACE with constant-segment primers built TCRalpha and TCRbeta cDNA libraries with UMIs. TCRdb reprocessed the 5' RACE reads via MiXCR and lists one record per CDR3 protein. Counted here are around 220,000 distinct CDR3 sequences, roughly 17% occurring once; the ten biggest clones make up about 4%. The CDR3 loop spans 13 amino acids. From germline, CDR1 is DFQATT and CDR2 SNEGSKA (reference sequence). Trimming left V 5 bases short and J 3 bases short, with 13 bases between. Whole-study results and caveats: Contracting CD4+ clones sat mainly in CM and EM; CD8+ in EMRA. Some responding clones appeared in pre-infection memory, suggesting cross-reactive memory joined.

Sequencing input: PBMCs or a T cell subset sorted from them (not recorded which). The clonotype originates from a man aged 18 to 30 who had mild COVID-19 (a few samples of this study predate the infection). Cell type and time point are not known. The chain joins TRBV20-1 to TRBJ2-5, with D perhaps assigned TRBD1 or TRBD2 (5 bases each). CDR3 region: CSAPGTDEETQYF. The CDR3 coding sequence is TGCAGTGCTCCAGGGACCGACGAAGAGACCCAGTACTTC.